The 20 T cell receptor beta chains given below trace back to one sample, sequenced in a study of T cell changes during pregnancy in multiple sclerosis. Data came from immunoSEQ multiplex PCR; TCRdb stores just in-frame clones and leaves some out. The sample has some 81,000 clones, 85% to 95% seen once. The sample consisted of peripheral blood, taken after pregnancy. These receptors were collected from a female donor in good health, enrolled as a control in a pregnancy study.

The CDR3 DNA follows: TGTGCCAGCAGCTCCGAGGCGGGACTAGCTCAGTTCTTC. Its translation is CASSSEAGLAQFF. This chain uses TRBV7-8 with TRBJ2-1, with 9 bases lining up with TRBD2. Trimming cost V 4 bases and J 13 bases; bases outside gene matches: 8. This CDR3 contains 13 residues. Germline assignment: CDR1 SGHVS and CDR2 FQNEAQ.

The V and J genes are TRBV18 and TRBJ1-5; the D gene is possibly TRBD1 (6 bases). Germline CDR1 KGHSH, CDR2 LQKENI. Trimming removed 6 bases at V and 2 bases at J, with 14 bases between. The CDR3 covers 15 residues. For the CDR3, the DNA is TGTGCCAGCTCGCCCGGGACACCCGGCAATCAGCCCCAGCATTTT. Translating it yields CASSPGTPGNQPQHF.

With respect to this clone: The junction departs from the called germline gene at one end, perhaps through a read error. The rearrangement links TRBV5-1 to TRBJ2-3, with 9 bases aligning to TRBD1. The CDR3 sequence is 16 residues long. The germline V gene has CDR1 SGHRS and CDR2 YFSETQ. The CDR3 reads CASRLGQGGGSDTQYF. For the CDR3, the DNA is TGCGCCAGCAGGTTGGGACAGGGTGGGGGCTCGGATACGCAGTATTTT.

V gene TRBV14 combines with J gene TRBJ2-7; unclear D gene. The CDR3 is made up of 17 amino acids. CDR1 and CDR2 (germline): SGHDN, FVKESK. The V end lost 0 bases, the J end lost 7 bases, and 22 bases lay between the germline ends. CDR3 loop: CASSQDPTPFPAKEQYF. The CDR3 coding sequence is TGTGCCAGCAGCCAAGATCCTACGCCCTTCCCTGCGAAGGAGCAGTACTTC. The full variable domain, rest sourced from reference TRBV14 and TRBJ2-7, is EAGVTQFPSHSVIEKGQTVTLRCDPISGHDNLYWYRRVMGKEIKFLLHFVKESKQDESGMPNNRFLAERTGGTYSTLKVQPAELEDSGVYFCASSQDPTPFPAKEQYFGPGTRLTVT.

J is TRBJ2-3 and V is TRBV7-2, with 10 nucleotides matching TRBD2. The CDR3 contains 17 residues. Trimming cost V 4 bases and J 2 bases; bases outside gene matches: 9. Germline-derived CDR1 and CDR2 are SGHTA and FQGNSA. In DNA form, the CDR3 reads TGTGCCAGCAGCTCTTGGGGGGGGACTAGCGTCACAGATACGCAGTATTTT. Translation gives CASSSWGGTSVTDTQYF.

The chain carries TRBV29-1 and TRBJ2-3; 10 positions match TRBD2. Per the germline V gene, CDR1 is SQVTM and CDR2 is ANQGSEA. This CDR3 comprises 14 residues. V lost 3 bases and J lost 4; bases outside the gene matches: 4. The CDR3 reads CSVDTAGGADTQYF. The CDR3 coding sequence is TGCAGCGTTGATACAGCGGGGGGGGCAGATACGCAGTATTTT.

The CDR3 loop reads CATSTNRVGAYEQYF. The CDR3 DNA is TGTGCCACCAGCACGAACAGGGTAGGGGCCTACGAGCAGTACTTC. The chain has TRBV15 and TRBJ2-7, with a weak D call TRBD1 (6 bases). This CDR3 spans 15 amino acids. V was cut by 4 bases and J by 2 bases, with 15 bases left in between. The germline V gene encodes CDR1 LNHNV and CDR2 YYDKDF (reference sequence).

The CDR3 loop reads CASSARDRDGQPQHF. The DNA of the CDR3 is TGTGCCAGCAGCGCCCGGGACAGGGACGGCCAGCCCCAGCATTTT. The genes are TRBV4-2 and TRBJ1-5, with TRBD1 matching 9 bases. The germline CDR1 and CDR2 sequences are LGHNA and YNFKEQ. The CDR3 is made up of 15 amino acids. Losses at the gene ends were 5 bases for V and 7 bases for J; bases not matched to a gene: 9.

V usage is TRBV15 and J usage is TRBJ2-2; 9 bases align to TRBD2. The CDR3 is 17 amino acids. Trimming cost V 1 base and J 1 base; bases outside gene matches: 4. Germline-derived CDR1 and CDR2 are LNHNV and YYDKDF (reference sequence). The CDR3 loop reads CATSRGLAGMNTGELFF. The CDR3 DNA sequence: TGTGCCACCAGCAGAGGCCTAGCGGGGATGAACACCGGGGAGCTGTTTTTT.

This sequence joins TRBV9 and TRBJ1-1; 9 bases map to TRBD1. The junction had 3 bases not matched to a gene; V was cut back by 0 bases and J by 0 bases. Germline assignment: CDR1 SGDLS and CDR2 YYNGEE. The CDR3 consists of 16 residues. CDR3 bases: TGTGCCAGCAGCGTAGGGACAGGGGCTATGAACACTGAAGCTTTCTTT. This gives the protein CASSVGTGAMNTEAFF.

The V and J genes are TRBV28 and TRBJ2-7; 10 nucleotides align to TRBD2. Per germline, CDR1 MDHEN and CDR2 SYDVKM. J lost 10 bases, V lost 5 bases, and 11 bases had no gene match. This CDR3 is 14 amino acids long. This CDR3 reads CASSSHSGRAYQYF. As DNA, the CDR3 is TGTGCCAGCAGTAGCCACAGCGGGAGGGCCTATCAGTACTTC.

This chain joins TRBV28 and TRBJ2-1; 7 nucleotides agree with TRBD1. J gave up 8 bases and V 2 bases, and 9 bases lay outside the gene matches. The CDR3 totals 15 residues. Germline assignment: CDR1 MDHEN and CDR2 SYDVKM. CDR3 sequence (DNA): TGTGCCAGCAGTTTAGCCGGCCAGGGGGAAGATGAGCAGTTCTTC. Residues: CASSLAGQGEDEQFF.

The chain joins TRBV16 to TRBJ1-1; D may be TRBD1 (5 bases). V dropped 5 bases and J dropped 0 bases, with 13 bases sitting between them. CDR1 and CDR2 (germline): KGHSY, FQNENV. The CDR3 is 15 residues long. The DNA for the CDR3 is TGTGCCAGCAGCGAATTGACAGTCGTGAACACTGAAGCTTTCTTT. This codes for CASSELTVVNTEAFF.

A single count supports this clone. The chain combines TRBV15 with TRBJ2-3; 12 bases line up with TRBD2. Germline V lookup: CDR1 LNHNV, CDR2 YYDKDF (reference sequence). V lost 5 bases to trimming and J lost 5 bases; unmatched junction nucleotides: 8. The CDR3 spans 16 residues. The CDR3 region is CATSGPGLAGLDTQYF. In nucleotides, the CDR3 is TGTGCCACCAGCGGACCGGGACTAGCGGGTTTAGATACGCAGTATTTT. Based on the CDR3 plus reference TRBV15 and TRBJ2-3, the full variable domain is DAMVIQNPRYQVTQFGKPVTLSCSQTLNHNVMYWYQQKSSQAPKLLFHYYDKDFNNEADTPDNFQSRRPNTSFCFLDIRSPGLGDTAMYLCATSGPGLAGLDTQYFGPGTRLTVL.

The chain joins TRBV15 to TRBJ2-5; tentatively, D is TRBD2 (5 bases). Trimming took off 0 bases at V and 5 bases at J, with 13 bases between the two ends. CDR3 length equals 15 residues. Per germline, CDR1 LNHNV and CDR2 YYDKDF (reference sequence). CDR3 in amino acids: CATSRDQRRPETQYF. In nucleotides, the CDR3 is TGTGCCACCAGCAGAGACCAGCGGAGGCCGGAGACCCAGTACTTC.

This sequence joins TRBV6-6 and TRBJ1-2; D is unclear. Trimming removed 0 bases from V and 5 bases from J, with 13 bases in between. Germline V lookup: CDR1 MNHNY, CDR2 SVGAGI (reference sequence). This CDR3 has 15 residues. CDR3 sequence reads: CASSYSEVAGYGYTF. CDR3 in DNA: TGTGCCAGCAGTTACTCGGAAGTAGCCGGGTATGGCTACACCTTC.

V and J are TRBV6-1 and TRBJ2-1, with 7 bases identical to TRBD2. In germline, CDR1 is MNHNS, CDR2 SASEGT. The length of the CDR3 is 15 residues. J was trimmed by 8 bases and V by 3 bases; bases with no gene match: 10. Here the CDR3 reads CASSEGGQGLYEQFF. The CDR3 nucleotides are TGTGCCAGCAGTGAGGGAGGGCAGGGTCTCTATGAGCAGTTCTTC.

J is TRBJ1-3 and V is TRBV7-9; D ambiguous. V lost 1 base and J 0 bases, leaving 10 bases between the germline ends. The germline V gene has CDR1 SEHNR and CDR2 FQNEAQ (reference sequence). The CDR3 length is 16 residues. The CDR3 bases are TGTGCCAGCAGCTTAGGTACAGCCTACTCTGGAAACACCATATATTTT. It translates to CASSLGTAYSGNTIYF.

This clone showed up just once. This chain connects TRBV5-8 to TRBJ1-2; TRBD1 might be the D (5 bases). Germline V gives CDR1 SGHTS, CDR2 YDEGEE. The CDR3 sequence is 15 residues long. Trimming pared 9 bases from V and 2 bases from J, leaving 20 bases between. In nucleotides, the CDR3 is TGTGCCATACGGGCGGGGACCCGGGGAAACTATGGCTACACCTTC. Its translation: CAIRAGTRGNYGYTF.

This clone was seen once. The chain links TRBV6-5 to TRBJ1-1; D unclear. This CDR3 comprises 15 residues. CDR1 and CDR2 from the germline V gene are MNHEY and SVGAGI. Trimming shortened V by 0 bases and J by 3 bases, and 11 bases separated the two germline ends. CDR3 nucleotide sequence: TGTGCCAGCAGTTACTCGACCAGGCGTGACACTGAAGCTTTCTTT. It codes for CASSYSTRRDTEAFF.